This T cell receptor (beta chain) was captured by sequencing in a study of identical twins. This CDR3 comprises 15 residues. Per the germline V gene, CDR1 is MNHNS and CDR2 is SASEGT. TCRdb independently ran MiXCR on the 5' RACE reads; one entry per CDR3 protein. The sample lists more than 1.5 million distinct CDR3 sequences, about 30% occurring once. This TCR came from a newborn girl in good health. The chain uses TRBV6-1 and TRBJ2-4; tentative D call: TRBD1 (5 bases). Near its end, the DNA agrees better with TRBJ2-7, so the J call may be wrong. Sequenced: cord blood. The CDR3 DNA reads TGTGCCAGCAGGGGAATACAGGCGCTCCCTGTCGAGCAGTACTTC. This sequence encodes CASRGIQALPVEQYF.